Listed below are T cell receptor beta chains from one sample, sequenced in a study of T cell responses to AZD1222 COVID-19 vaccine. Measured with immunoSEQ multiplex PCR; TCRdb has only the in-frame clones, and not every one. The repertoire holds 80,000 or so clones, with around 89% as singletons. The starting material was peripheral blood, obtained on day 0 of AZD1222 vaccination. The receptors derive from an adult in good health. CDR3s include the opening cysteine and the closing phenylalanine or tryptophan. The D gene is left open where the match is weak.

cdr3_aa	d_call	v_call
CAWSVHRTASGSQHF	NA	TRBV30
CANSKGQLNTGELFF	NA	TRBV6-6
CASSQWRQGGIYGYTF	NA	TRBV4-3
CASSTASLGNTIYF	NA	TRBV6-5
CASSLHGGGGNERKLFF	NA	TRBV5-4
CAISDGVNTEAFF	NA	TRBV10-3
CASTQGAHLWQYF	TRBD1	TRBV28
CASSMNSYEQYF	NA	TRBV19
CASSTGGYGYTF	TRBD1	TRBV30
CASSIPRTGYTF	NA	TRBV7-9
CASSSPGELQYF	NA	TRBV12-3/TRBV12-4
CASSPSGQQGGNTIYF	NA	TRBV7-3
CASSQERVWGNQPQHF	NA	TRBV4-3
CASSGGLELGEQFF	TRBD2	TRBV7-9
CASSLQVYSGNTIYF	NA	TRBV5-6
CASSRLREIFAEAFF	NA	TRBV6-5
CATSRPGHRSGAHRRSQPQHF	NA	TRBV24-1
CASSQVGEQFF	NA	TRBV4-1
CATSDYRGSYNEQFF	NA	TRBV24-1
CASSFSVGTPGTDTQYF	NA	TRBV7-9
CASSLGGGSSYEQYF	TRBD2	TRBV5-1
CASSYEVGRVTYGYTF	NA	TRBV6-6
CASTQVNTGELFF	NA	TRBV11-2
CATHPTGDRTGGEQFF	TRBD1	TRBV15
CASSPPGGSPEKLFF	NA	TRBV18
CASSRGTGNQPQHF	TRBD1	TRBV5-1
CASSTERRDRGRGDGYTF	TRBD1	TRBV19
CAWSTGTGKNNEQFF	TRBD1	TRBV30
CASSLTDRRNTIYF	NA	TRBV6-5
CASSASFLRELYNEQFF	NA	TRBV7-2
CASGLVPAPPGQPQHF	NA	TRBV12-5
CASSIASGGWNEQFF	TRBD2	TRBV19
CASRLTVNYGYTF	NA	TRBV7-9
CASSSGSAYNSPLHF	NA	TRBV7-2
CASSYGQSYGYTF	NA	TRBV5-5
CASSHLQEGEQYF	NA	TRBV7-2
CASSAYSVGTTEAFF	NA	TRBV25-1
CASSLGQRAYEQYF	NA	TRBV27
CASSSDGRPTEAFF	NA	TRBV5-1
CASTTGPYTF	NA	TRBV6-5
CASSSDLVSRGTNEQFF	NA	TRBV5-1
CATSDSGGVARGELFF	NA	TRBV24-1
CASSRSEGETQYF	NA	TRBV13
CASTRANFQPQHF	NA	TRBV19
CASSPDVAWETQYF	NA	TRBV5-1
CASSLVVGLLSEQYF	NA	TRBV14
CAWTSGVGVNYGYTF	NA	TRBV30
CASGAGQNNEQFF	NA	TRBV12-5
CASSFQGGSTEAFF	TRBD1	TRBV7-2
CASSLAQGANTEAFF	TRBD1	TRBV11-2
CASSQGGGVTDTQYF	NA	TRBV6-5
CASSQDRAGNTIYF	NA	TRBV14
CASSRSTRTDTQYF	NA	TRBV6-5